Following are 13 T cell receptor beta chains from one sample sequenced in a study of regulatory T cells in long-lasting Graves disease. With iRepertoire HTBI primers and Arm-PCR of CDR3 regions, TCR beta libraries were built. TCRdb re-derived calls from the multiplex PCR reads in MiXCR, one entry per CDR3 protein. The repertoire holds approximately 350,000 distinct CDR3 sequences, with 10% to 15% as singletons. Time point given: newly diagnosed GD, antithyroid drugs for less than 3 months. RNA isolated from PBMCs was used to make the TCR library. The sample was also reused in another study, on T cells in Graves' hyperthyroidism and ophthalmopathy.

The sequencing used peripheral blood mononuclear cells (PBMCs), collected at new diagnosis, from a patient treated with antithyroid drugs. These receptors all stem from a woman under 30 with Graves disease.

This clonotype turned up a few times. This chain uses TRBV20-1 with TRBJ2-1; D perhaps matches TRBD1 (6 bases). The CDR3 has 16 residues. Germline assignment: CDR1 DFQATT and CDR2 SNEGSKA (reference sequence). Trimming took 3 bases from V and 0 from J, leaving 15 bases between them. In DNA, the CDR3 is TGCAGTGCTAGCCCTCTGACAGGTAGCTCCTACAATGAGCAGTTCTTC. Translating it yields CSASPLTGSSYNEQFF.

A few counts support this clonotype. The rearrangement uses TRBV12-3 or TRBV12-4 and TRBJ1-5, with 8 bases matching TRBD1. V gave up 5 bases and J gave up 7 bases; unmatched junction bases: 19. The CDR3 loop spans 18 amino acids. In nucleotides, the CDR3 is TGTGCCAGCAGTGTTTGGGACAGGTGGAAGAGTGGATCGCAGCCCCAGCATTTT. Residues: CASSVWDRWKSGSQPQHF.

This clonotype was counted between two and nine times. V gene TRBV5-6 combines with J gene TRBJ2-7; TRBD1 might be the D (7 bases). CDR3 length equals 15 residues. The V end lost 4 bases, the J end lost 2 bases, and 16 bases lay between the germline ends. Germline V gene sequence: CDR1 SGHDT, CDR2 YYEEEE. The CDR3 DNA sequence: TGTGCCAGCAGCCTCAGGGGGGACTCAACCTACGAGCAGTACGTC. It specifies CASSLRGDSTYEQYV.

This clonotype has a count of ten or more. The chain recombines TRBV10-3 with TRBJ1-6; no clear D gene. Germline CDR1 ENHRY, CDR2 SYGVKD. This CDR3 is 13 amino acids long. V was trimmed by 8 bases and J by 5 bases, leaving 10 bases between them. CDR3 bases: TGTGCCATCGGAGCGAGCGATAATTCACCCCTCCACTTT. Translating gives CAIGASDNSPLHF.

This clonotype was seen at least ten times. This chain uses TRBV2 with TRBJ2-1; 7 positions match TRBD1. The CDR3 runs 20 residues. The V and J ends lost 10 bases and 1 base, in that order; junction bases with no gene match: 25. Germline V gives CDR1 SNHLY, CDR2 FYNNEI. The CDR3 DNA reads TGTGCCACTATCTCCTCGGGCGACAGGGAATTGGGACGGTCCTACAATGAGCAGTTCTTC. Translating it yields CATISSGDRELGRSYNEQFF.

There are many counts of this clonotype. This sequence joins TRBV7-9 and TRBJ1-5, with D perhaps matching TRBD1 (6 bases). The V and J ends lost 5 bases and 0 bases respectively, with 11 bases between them. This CDR3 has 15 residues. CDR1 is SEHNR and CDR2 is FQNEAQ in the germline V gene (reference sequence). In DNA form, the CDR3 reads TGTGCCAGCAGCACGGACAGATATAGCAATCAGCCCCAGCATTTT. Translating it yields CASSTDRYSNQPQHF.

This rearrangement joins TRBV28 to TRBJ2-5, with D perhaps TRBD1 (6 bases). This CDR3 comprises 15 residues. The germline V gene has CDR1 MDHEN and CDR2 SYDVKM. V lost 1 base and J lost 5, with 14 bases in between. CDR3 region: CASSLFSRGDETQYF. The CDR3 DNA reads as TGTGCCAGCAGTTTATTCTCCAGGGGTGATGAGACCCAGTACTTC.

J is TRBJ2-3 and V is TRBV5-6; 13 positions agree with TRBD2. Germline values: CDR1 SGHDT, CDR2 YYEEEE. The CDR3 spans 17 residues. Germline trimming cut 4 bases from V and 2 bases from J; bases unmatched to any gene: 7. CDR3: CASSLRLAGGLTDTQYF. For the CDR3, the DNA is TGTGCCAGCAGCCTTCGACTAGCGGGGGGACTCACAGATACGCAGTATTTT.

This clonotype was seen repeatedly, ten times or more. The V gene is TRBV18, the J gene TRBJ2-2; D is perhaps TRBD2 (5 bases). V lost 6 bases and J 0 bases, leaving 11 bases between the germline ends. Germline CDR1 KGHSH, CDR2 LQKENI. This CDR3 region has 15 residues. DNA of the CDR3: TGTGCCAGCTCTCCTAGGACTGCGAACACCGGGGAGCTGTTTTTT. It codes for CASSPRTANTGELFF.

The chain has TRBV24-1 and TRBJ1-2; D remains ambiguous. V was trimmed by 7 bases and J by 3 bases, leaving 8 bases between them. CDR1 and CDR2 (germline): KGHDR, SFDVKD. The CDR3 extends over 12 amino acids. The CDR3 DNA sequence: TGTGCCACCAGCCAGTGGGACTATGGCTACACCTTC. Residues: CATSQWDYGYTF.

This clonotype occurred a few times. This chain connects TRBV19 to TRBJ2-1; D gene uncertain. V dropped 1 base and J dropped 5 bases, with 15 bases sitting between them. This CDR3 region has 16 residues. CDR1 LNHDA and CDR2 SQIVND come from the germline V gene (reference sequence). DNA for the CDR3: TGTGCCAGTAGTATAGCCCCACCCTTACTTAACAATGAGCAGTTCTTC. It yields the protein CASSIAPPLLNNEQFF.

The chain couples TRBV20-1 to TRBJ1-2; 7 nucleotides agree with TRBD1. Germline loops: CDR1 DFQATT, CDR2 SNEGSKA (reference sequence). V was pared by 5 bases and J by 5 bases, with 8 bases of the junction left unmatched. The CDR3 length is 13 residues. The CDR3 bases are TGCAGTGCTCCCCAGGGGGAGGGATATGGCTACACCTTC. This gives the protein CSAPQGEGYGYTF.

This clonotype was seen just once. The chain is built from TRBV6-2 or TRBV6-3 and TRBJ1-3; D remains ambiguous. Trimming removed 5 bases from V and 2 bases from J, with 13 bases in between. CDR3 size: 15 residues. CDR1 is MNHEY and CDR2 is SVGEGT in the germline V gene. The CDR3 reads CASSEAAGAGNTIYF. The CDR3 nucleotides are TGTGCCAGCAGTGAAGCGGCAGGCGCTGGAAACACCATATATTTT.